This TCR beta chain was found in a study of blood T cell repertoires in COVID-19. Study at large: The analysed material was cDNA or gDNA that came from T cells, B-cell-depleted T cells, or PBMCs.

CDR1 is SGHKS, CDR2 YYEKEE, per germline (reference sequence). With 0 bases removed from V and 0 bases from J, the gap between germline ends came to 9 bases. The CDR3 extends over 15 amino acids. Under the authors' procedure: Amplification with reference gene primers provided the estimates of nucleated cell counts. Assay: immunoSEQ multiplex PCR; the TCRdb copy retains only in-frame clones and omits some. The V and J calls and clone size are taken from that table; D and trimming were inferred from the DNA. The table lists 75,000 to 90,000 clones, under 95% of them singletons. V is TRBV5-5 and J is TRBJ1-1, with a weak D call TRBD1 (6 bases). The sequenced material came from peripheral blood. The sequence was obtained from a human donor in a cohort sampled during active COVID-19. The CDR3 nucleotides read TGTGCCAGCAGCTTGGCTTACAGGGTGAACACTGAAGCTTTCTTT. Translating gives CASSLAYRVNTEAFF.